This T cell receptor beta chain originates from a study of blood T cell repertoires in COVID-19. The trim removed 0 bases at V and 2 bases at J, leaving 8 bases unmatched. The length of the CDR3 is 16 residues. CDR1 is SGDLS and CDR2 is YYNGEE in the germline V gene. TCRdb keeps only in-frame clones here, not all; method: immunoSEQ multiplex PCR. This sample has 140,000 to 150,000 clones, with 65% to 90% found just once. The chain is built from TRBV9 and TRBJ2-7; TRBD1 matches 7 bases. The sample consisted of peripheral blood. This TCR came from a human donor in a cohort sampled during active COVID-19. CDR3 loop: CASSVGGMGTAYEQYF. The CDR3 coding sequence is TGTGCCAGCAGCGTAGGAGGTATGGGGACAGCCTACGAGCAGTACTTC.